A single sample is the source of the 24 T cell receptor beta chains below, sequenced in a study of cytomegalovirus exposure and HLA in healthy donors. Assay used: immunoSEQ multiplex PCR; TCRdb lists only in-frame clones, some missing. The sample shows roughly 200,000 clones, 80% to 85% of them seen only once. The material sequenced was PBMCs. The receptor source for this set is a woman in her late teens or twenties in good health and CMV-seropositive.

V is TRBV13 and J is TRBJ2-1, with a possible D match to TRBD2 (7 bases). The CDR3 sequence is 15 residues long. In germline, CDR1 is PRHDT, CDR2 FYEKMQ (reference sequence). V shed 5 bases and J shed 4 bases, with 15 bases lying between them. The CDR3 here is CASSPGGGRYNEQFF. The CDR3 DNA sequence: TGTGCCAGCAGCCCGGGCGGGGGCCGGTACAATGAGCAGTTCTTC.

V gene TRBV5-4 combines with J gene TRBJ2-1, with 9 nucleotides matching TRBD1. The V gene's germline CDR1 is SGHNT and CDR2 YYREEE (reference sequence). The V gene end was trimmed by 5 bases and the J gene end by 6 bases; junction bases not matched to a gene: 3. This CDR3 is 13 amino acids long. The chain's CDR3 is CASRGGQGNEQFF. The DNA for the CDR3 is TGTGCCAGCAGGGGGGGACAGGGCAATGAGCAGTTCTTC.

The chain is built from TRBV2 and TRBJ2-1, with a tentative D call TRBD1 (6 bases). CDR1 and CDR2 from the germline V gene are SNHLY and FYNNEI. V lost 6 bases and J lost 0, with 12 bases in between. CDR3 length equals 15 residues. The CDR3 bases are TGTGCCAGCAGGAAAGACAGGAGCTCCTACAATGAGCAGTTCTTC. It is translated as CASRKDRSSYNEQFF.

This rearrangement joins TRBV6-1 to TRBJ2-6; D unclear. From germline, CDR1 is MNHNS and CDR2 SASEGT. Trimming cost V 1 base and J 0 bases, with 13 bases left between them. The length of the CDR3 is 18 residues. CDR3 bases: TGTGCCAGCAGTGAAGGATTCTACTCTTTCTCTGGGGCCAACGTCCTGACTTTC. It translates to CASSEGFYSFSGANVLTF.

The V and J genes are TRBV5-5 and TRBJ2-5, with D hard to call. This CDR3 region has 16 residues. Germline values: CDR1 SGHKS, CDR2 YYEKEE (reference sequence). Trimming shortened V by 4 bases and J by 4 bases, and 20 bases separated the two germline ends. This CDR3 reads CASSDENLRGGETQYF. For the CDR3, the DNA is TGTGCCAGCAGCGACGAAAACTTACGAGGCGGAGAGACCCAGTACTTC.

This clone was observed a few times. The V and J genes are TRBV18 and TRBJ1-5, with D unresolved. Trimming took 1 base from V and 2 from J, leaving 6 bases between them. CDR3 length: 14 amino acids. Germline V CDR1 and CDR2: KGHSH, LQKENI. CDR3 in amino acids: CASSPLPGNQPQHF. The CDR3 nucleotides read TGTGCCAGCTCACCACTGCCGGGCAATCAGCCCCAGCATTTT. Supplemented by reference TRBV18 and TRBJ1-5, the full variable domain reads NAGVMQNPRHLVRRRGQEARLRCSPMKGHSHVYWYRQLPEEGLKFMVYLQKENIIDESGMPKERFSAEFPKEGPSILRIQQVVRGDSAAYFCASSPLPGNQPQHFGDGTRLSIL.

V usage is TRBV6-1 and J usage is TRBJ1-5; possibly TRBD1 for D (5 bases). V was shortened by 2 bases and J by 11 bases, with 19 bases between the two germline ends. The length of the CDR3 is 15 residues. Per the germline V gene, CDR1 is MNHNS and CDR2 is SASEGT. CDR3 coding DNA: TGTGCCAGCAGTGAAACGGGTCCCTCCGGGGGGGCCCAGCATTTT. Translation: CASSETGPSGGAQHF.

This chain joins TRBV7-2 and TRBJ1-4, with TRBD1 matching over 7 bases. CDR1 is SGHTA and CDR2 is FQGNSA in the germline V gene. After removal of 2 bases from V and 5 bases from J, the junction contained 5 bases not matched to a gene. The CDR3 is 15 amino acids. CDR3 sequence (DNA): TGTGCCAGCAGCTTAAGGGGGCCTCCAAATGAAAAACTGTTTTTT. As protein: CASSLRGPPNEKLFF. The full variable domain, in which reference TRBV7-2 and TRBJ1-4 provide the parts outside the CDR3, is GAGVSQSPSNKVTEKGKDVELRCDPISGHTALYWYRQSLGQGLEFLIYFQGNSAPDKSGLPSDRFSAERTGGSVSTLTIQRTQQEDSAVYLCASSLRGPPNEKLFFGSGTQLSVL.

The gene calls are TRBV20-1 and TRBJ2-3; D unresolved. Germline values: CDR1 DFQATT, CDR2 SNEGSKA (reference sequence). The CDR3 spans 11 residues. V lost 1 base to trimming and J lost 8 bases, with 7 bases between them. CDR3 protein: CSARASSTQYF. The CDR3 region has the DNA TGCAGTGCTAGAGCCTCTTCTACGCAGTATTTT.

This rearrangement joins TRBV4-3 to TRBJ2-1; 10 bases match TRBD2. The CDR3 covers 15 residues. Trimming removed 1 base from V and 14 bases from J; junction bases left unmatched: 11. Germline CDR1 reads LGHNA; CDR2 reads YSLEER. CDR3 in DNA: TGCGCCAGCAGCCAAGTCCTAGCGGGGGACACGTCGGAGTTCTTC. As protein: CASSQVLAGDTSEFF.

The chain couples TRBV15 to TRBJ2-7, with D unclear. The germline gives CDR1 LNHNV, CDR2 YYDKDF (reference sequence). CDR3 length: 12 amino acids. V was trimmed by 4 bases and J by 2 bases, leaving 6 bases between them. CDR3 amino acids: CATSIGAYEQYF. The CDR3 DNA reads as TGTGCCACCAGCATCGGAGCCTACGAGCAGTACTTC.

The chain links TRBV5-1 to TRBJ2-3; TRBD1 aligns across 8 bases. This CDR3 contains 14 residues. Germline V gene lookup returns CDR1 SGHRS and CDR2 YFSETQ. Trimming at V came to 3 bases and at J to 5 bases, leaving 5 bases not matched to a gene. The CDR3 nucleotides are TGCGCCAGCAGCTCCTGGACAGGGTTAGATACGCAGTATTTT. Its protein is CASSSWTGLDTQYF.

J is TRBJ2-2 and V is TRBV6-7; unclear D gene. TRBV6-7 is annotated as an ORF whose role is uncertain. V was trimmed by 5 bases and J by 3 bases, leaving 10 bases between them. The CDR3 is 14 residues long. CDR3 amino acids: CASSRDIYTGELFF. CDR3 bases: TGTGCCAGCAGTCGTGACATCTACACCGGGGAGCTGTTTTTT.

The CDR3 coding sequence is TGTGCCAGCAGCTTAGGACAGGGATCGAATGAGCAGTTCTTC. Residues: CASSLGQGSNEQFF. This chain uses TRBV7-3 with TRBJ2-1, with 8 bases lining up with TRBD1. The ends lost 2 bases at V and 7 bases at J; junction bases unmatched: 4. Germline loops: CDR1 SGHTA, CDR2 FQGTGA. The CDR3 loop spans 14 amino acids.

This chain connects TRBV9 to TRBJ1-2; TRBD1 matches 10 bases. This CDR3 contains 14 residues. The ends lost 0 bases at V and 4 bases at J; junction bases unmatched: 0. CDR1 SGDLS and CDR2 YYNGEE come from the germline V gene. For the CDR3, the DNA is TGTGCCAGCAGCGTAGGGACAGGGGGCTATGGCTACACCTTC. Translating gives CASSVGTGGYGYTF. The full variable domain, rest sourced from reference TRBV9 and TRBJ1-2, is DSGVTQTPKHLITATGQRVTLRCSPRSGDLSVYWYQQSLDQGLQFLIQYYNGEERAKGNILERFSAQQFPDLHSELNLSSLELGDSALYFCASSVGTGGYGYTFGSGTRLTVV.

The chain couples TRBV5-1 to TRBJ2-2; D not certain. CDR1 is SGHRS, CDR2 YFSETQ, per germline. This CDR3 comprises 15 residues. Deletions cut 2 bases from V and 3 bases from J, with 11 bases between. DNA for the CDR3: TGCGCCAGCAGCTTAGGTAGCCTGTACACCGGGGAGCTGTTTTTT. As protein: CASSLGSLYTGELFF. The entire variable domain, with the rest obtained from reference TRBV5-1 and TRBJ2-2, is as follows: KAGVTQTPRYLIKTRGQQVTLSCSPISGHRSVSWYQQTPGQGLQFLFEYFSETQRNKGNFPGRFSGRQFSNSRSEMNVSTLELGDSALYLCASSLGSLYTGELFFGEGSRLTVL.

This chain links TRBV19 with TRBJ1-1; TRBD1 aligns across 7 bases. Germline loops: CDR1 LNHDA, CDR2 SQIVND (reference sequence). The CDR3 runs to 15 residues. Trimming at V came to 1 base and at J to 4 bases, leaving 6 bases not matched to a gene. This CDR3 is CASSIGRGRSTEAFF. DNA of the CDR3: TGTGCCAGTAGTATAGGAAGGGGGCGAAGCACTGAAGCTTTCTTT. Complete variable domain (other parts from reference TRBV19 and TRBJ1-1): DGGITQSPKYLFRKEGQNVTLSCEQNLNHDAMYWYRQDPGQGLRLIYYSQIVNDFQKGDIAEGYSVSREKKESFPLTVTSAQKNPTAFYLCASSIGRGRSTEAFFGQGTRLTVV.

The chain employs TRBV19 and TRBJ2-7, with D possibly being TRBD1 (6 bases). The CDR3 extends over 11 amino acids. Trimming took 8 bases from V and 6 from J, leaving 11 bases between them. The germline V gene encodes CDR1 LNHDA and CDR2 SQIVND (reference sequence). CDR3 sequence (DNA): TGTGCCAGTTCTACAGGGACCGAGCAGTACTTC. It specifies CASSTGTEQYF.

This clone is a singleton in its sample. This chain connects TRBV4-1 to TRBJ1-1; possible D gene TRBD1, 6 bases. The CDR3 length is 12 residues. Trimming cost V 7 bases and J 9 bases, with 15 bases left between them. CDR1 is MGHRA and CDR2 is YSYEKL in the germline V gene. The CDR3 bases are TGCGCCAGCAAACCGGACAGCAAGCAAGCTTTCTTT. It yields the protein CASKPDSKQAFF.

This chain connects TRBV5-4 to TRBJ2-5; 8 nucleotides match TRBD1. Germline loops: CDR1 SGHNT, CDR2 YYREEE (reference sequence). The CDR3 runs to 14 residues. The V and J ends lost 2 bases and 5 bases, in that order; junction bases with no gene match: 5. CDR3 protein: CASSLSTGEETQYF. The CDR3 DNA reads TGTGCCAGCAGCTTATCGACAGGGGAGGAGACCCAGTACTTC.

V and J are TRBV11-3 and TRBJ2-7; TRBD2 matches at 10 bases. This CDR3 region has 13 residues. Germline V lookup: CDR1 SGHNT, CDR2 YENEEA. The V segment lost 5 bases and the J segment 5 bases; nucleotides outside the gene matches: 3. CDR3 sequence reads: CASSLGLANEQYF. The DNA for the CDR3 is TGTGCCAGCAGCCTGGGACTAGCGAACGAGCAGTACTTC.

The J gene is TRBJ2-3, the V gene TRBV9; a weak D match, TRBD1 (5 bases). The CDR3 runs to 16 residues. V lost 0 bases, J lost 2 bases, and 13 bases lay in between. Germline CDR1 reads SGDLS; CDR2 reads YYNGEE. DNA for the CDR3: TGTGCCAGCAGCGTAGGTCACGACAGCTACACAGATACGCAGTATTTT. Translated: CASSVGHDSYTDTQYF.

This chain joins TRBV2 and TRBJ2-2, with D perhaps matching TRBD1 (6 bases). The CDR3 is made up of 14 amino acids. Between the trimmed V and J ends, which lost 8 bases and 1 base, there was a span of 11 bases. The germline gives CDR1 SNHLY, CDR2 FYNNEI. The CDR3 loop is CASLSGENTGELFF. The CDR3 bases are TGTGCCAGCCTATCAGGGGAGAACACCGGGGAGCTGTTTTTT.

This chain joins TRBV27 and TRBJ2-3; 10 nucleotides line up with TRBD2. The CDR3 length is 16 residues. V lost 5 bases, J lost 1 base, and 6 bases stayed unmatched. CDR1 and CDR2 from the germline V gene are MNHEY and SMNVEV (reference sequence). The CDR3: CASSRAGGLGTDTQYF. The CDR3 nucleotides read TGTGCCAGCAGTCGAGCGGGAGGGCTTGGCACAGATACGCAGTATTTT.